The entry below describes one T cell receptor beta chain. This CDR3 has 17 residues. J was trimmed by 0 bases and V by 5 bases; bases with no gene match: 10. Germline CDR1 is SGHAT and CDR2 is FQNNGV. This sample is part of a study of cytomegalovirus exposure and HLA in healthy donors. The study ran its PCR with 60 Vbeta and 13 Jbeta primers. The table came from immunoSEQ multiplex PCR; TCRdb's copy has only in-frame clones and leaves some out. The data contain 95,000 to 150,000 clones, 78% of them singletons. The TCR originated in a woman younger than 45 in good health and CMV-seropositive. This chain joins TRBV11-2 and TRBJ2-3, with TRBD1 matching 8 bases. Sequenced material: PBMCs. CDR3 coding DNA: TGTGCCAGCAGCCTCCACCAGGGGGCCCCTAGCACAGATACGCAGTATTTT. It yields the protein CASSLHQGAPSTDTQYF.